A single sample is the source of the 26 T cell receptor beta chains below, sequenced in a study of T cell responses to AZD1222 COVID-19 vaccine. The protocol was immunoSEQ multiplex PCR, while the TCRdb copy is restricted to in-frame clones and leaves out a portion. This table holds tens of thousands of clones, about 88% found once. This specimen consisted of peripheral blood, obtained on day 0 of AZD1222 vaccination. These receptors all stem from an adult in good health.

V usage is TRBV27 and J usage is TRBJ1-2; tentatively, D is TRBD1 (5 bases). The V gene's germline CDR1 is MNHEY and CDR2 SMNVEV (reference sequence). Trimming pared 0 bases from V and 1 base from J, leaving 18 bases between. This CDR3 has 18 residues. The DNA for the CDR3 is TGTGCCAGCAGTTTATCGTACAGGTTGACACGTCATAACTATGGCTACACCTTC. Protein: CASSLSYRLTRHNYGYTF.

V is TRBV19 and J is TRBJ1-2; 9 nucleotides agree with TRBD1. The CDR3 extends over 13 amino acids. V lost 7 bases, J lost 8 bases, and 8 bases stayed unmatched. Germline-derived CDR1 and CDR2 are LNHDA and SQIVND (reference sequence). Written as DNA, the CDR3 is TGTGCCAGTACCCTAACAGGGGGCCTCGGCTACACCTTC. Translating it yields CASTLTGGLGYTF.

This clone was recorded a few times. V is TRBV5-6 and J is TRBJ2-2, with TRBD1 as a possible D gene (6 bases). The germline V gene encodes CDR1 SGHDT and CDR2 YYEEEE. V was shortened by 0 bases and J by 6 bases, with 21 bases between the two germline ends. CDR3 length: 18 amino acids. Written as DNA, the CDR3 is TGTGCCAGCAGCTTGGGGATTACAGGGTTTCGCGGCTCCGGGGAGCTGTTTTTT. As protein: CASSLGITGFRGSGELFF. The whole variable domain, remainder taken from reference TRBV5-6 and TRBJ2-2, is DAGVTQSPTHLIKTRGQQVTLRCSPKSGHDTVSWYQQALGQGPQFIFQYYEEEERQRGNFPDRFSGHQFPNYSSELNVNALLLGDSALYLCASSLGITGFRGSGELFFGEGSRLTVL.

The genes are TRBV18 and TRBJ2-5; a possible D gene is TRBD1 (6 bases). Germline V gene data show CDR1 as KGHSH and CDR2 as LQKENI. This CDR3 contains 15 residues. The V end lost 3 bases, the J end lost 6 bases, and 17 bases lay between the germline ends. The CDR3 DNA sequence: TGTGCCAGCTCACCTGCGACAGGTGATGTAAAGACCCAGTACTTC. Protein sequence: CASSPATGDVKTQYF.

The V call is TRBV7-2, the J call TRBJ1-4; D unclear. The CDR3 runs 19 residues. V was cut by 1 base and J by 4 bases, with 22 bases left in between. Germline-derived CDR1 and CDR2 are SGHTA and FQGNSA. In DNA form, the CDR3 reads TGTGCCAGCAGCTTAGAAAGTTCCAGGTTCCGGATGGGTAATGAAAAACTGTTTTTT. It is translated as CASSLESSRFRMGNEKLFF.

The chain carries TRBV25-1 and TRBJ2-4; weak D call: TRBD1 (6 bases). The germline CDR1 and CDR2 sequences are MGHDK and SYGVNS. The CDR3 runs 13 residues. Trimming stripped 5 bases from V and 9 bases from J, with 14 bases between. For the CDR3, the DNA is TGTGCCAGCAGTCCAGGGGATGTTGGCATTCAGTACTTC. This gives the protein CASSPGDVGIQYF.

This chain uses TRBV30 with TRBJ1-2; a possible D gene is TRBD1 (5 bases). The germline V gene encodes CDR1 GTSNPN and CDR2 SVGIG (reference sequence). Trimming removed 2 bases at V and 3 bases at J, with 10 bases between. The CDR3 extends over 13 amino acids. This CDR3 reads CAWSSGLDYGYTF. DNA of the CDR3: TGTGCCTGGAGTTCAGGGTTGGACTATGGCTACACCTTC.

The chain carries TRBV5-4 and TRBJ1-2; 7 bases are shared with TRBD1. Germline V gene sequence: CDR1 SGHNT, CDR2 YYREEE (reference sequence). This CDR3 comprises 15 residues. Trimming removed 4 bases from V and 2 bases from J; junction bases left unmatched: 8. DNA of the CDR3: TGTGCCAGCAGCCTCGGGACAGTCCGAAACTATGGCTACACCTTC. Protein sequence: CASSLGTVRNYGYTF.

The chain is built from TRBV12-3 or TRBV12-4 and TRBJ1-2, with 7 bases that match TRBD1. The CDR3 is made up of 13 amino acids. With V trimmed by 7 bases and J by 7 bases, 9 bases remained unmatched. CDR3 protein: CASTRDRALGYTF. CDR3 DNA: TGTGCCAGCACCAGAGACAGGGCCCTTGGCTACACCTTC.

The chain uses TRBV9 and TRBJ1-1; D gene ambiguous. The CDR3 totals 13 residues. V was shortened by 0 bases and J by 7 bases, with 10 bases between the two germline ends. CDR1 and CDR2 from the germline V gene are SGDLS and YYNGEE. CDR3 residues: CASSVVLQSEAFF. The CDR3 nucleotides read TGTGCCAGCAGCGTAGTTCTGCAGAGTGAAGCTTTCTTT.

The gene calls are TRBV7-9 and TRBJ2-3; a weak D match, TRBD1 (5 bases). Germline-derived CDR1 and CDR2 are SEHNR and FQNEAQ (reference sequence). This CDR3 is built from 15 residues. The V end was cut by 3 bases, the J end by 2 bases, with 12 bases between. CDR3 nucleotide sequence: TGTGCCAGCAGCTTTGCAGGGATTCACACAGATACGCAGTATTTT. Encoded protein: CASSFAGIHTDTQYF.

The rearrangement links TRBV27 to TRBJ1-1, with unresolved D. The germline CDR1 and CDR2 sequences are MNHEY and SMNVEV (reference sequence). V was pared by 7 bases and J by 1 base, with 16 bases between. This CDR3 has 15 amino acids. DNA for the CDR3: TGTGCCAGCATTCACGTCGGTGGGAAGAACACTGAAGCTTTCTTT. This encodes CASIHVGGKNTEAFF.

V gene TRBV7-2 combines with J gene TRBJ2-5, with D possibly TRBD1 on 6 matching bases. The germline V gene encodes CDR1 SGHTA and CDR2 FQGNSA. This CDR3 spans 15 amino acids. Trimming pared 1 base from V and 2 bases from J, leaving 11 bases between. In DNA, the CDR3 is TGTGCCAGCAGCTTAGGGCTCAGGGGACAAGAGACCCAGTACTTC. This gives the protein CASSLGLRGQETQYF. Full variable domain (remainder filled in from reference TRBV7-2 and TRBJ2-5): GAGVSQSPSNKVTEKGKDVELRCDPISGHTALYWYRQSLGQGLEFLIYFQGNSAPDKSGLPSDRFSAERTGGSVSTLTIQRTQQEDSAVYLCASSLGLRGQETQYFGPGTRLLVL.

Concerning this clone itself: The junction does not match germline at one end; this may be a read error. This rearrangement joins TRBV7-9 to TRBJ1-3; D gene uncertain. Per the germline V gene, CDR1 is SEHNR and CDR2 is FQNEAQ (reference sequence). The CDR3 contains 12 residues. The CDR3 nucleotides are TGTGCCAGCACCTTAATGGCAGACACCATATATTTT. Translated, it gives CASTLMADTIYF. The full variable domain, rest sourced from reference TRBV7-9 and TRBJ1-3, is DTGVSQNPRHKITKRGQNVTFRCDPISEHNRLYWYRQTLGQGPEFLTYFQNEAQLEKSRLLSDRFSAERPKGSFSTLEIQRTEQGDSAMYLCASTLMADTIYFGEGSWLTVV.

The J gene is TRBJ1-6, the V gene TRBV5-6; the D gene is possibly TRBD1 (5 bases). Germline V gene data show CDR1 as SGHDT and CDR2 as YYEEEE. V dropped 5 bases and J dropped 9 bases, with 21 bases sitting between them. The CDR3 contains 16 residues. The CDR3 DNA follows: TGTGCCAGCAGTCCCTACCATCAAGGGGTTGGTTCACCCCTCCACTTT. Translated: CASSPYHQGVGSPLHF.

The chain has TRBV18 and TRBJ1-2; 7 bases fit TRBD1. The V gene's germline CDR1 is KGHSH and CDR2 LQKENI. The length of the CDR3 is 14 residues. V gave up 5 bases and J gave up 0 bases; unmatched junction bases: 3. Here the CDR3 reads CASSGTAANYGYTF. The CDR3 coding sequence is TGTGCCAGCTCAGGGACAGCAGCTAACTATGGCTACACCTTC.

This CDR3 reads CASSYQETQYF. As DNA, the CDR3 is TGTGCCAGCAGCTACCAAGAGACCCAGTACTTC. The genes are TRBV5-4 and TRBJ2-5; D gene ambiguous. Looked up from germline, CDR1 is SGHNT and CDR2 is YYREEE (reference sequence). V gave up 3 bases and J gave up 0 bases, with 0 bases separating them. CDR3 length equals 11 residues. Supplemented by reference TRBV5-4 and TRBJ2-5, the full variable domain reads ETGVTQSPTHLIKTRGQQVTLRCSSQSGHNTVSWYQQALGQGPQFIFQYYREEENGRGNFPPRFSGLQFPNYSSELNVNALELDDSALYLCASSYQETQYFGPGTRLLVL.

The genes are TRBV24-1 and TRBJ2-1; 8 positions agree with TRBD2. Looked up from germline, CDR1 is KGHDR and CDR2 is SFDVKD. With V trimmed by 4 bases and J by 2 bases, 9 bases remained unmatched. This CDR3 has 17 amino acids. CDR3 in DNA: TGTGCCACCAGTGACCTGCAGACCGGGAGGGCCTACAATGAGCAGTTCTTC. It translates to CATSDLQTGRAYNEQFF.

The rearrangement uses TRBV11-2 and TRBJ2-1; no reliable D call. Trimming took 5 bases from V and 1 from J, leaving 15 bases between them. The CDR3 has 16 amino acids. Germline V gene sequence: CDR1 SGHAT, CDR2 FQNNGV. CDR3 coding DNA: TGTGCCAGCAGCCCCACTAAGCGTTGGTCCTACAATGAGCAGTTCTTC. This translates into CASSPTKRWSYNEQFF.

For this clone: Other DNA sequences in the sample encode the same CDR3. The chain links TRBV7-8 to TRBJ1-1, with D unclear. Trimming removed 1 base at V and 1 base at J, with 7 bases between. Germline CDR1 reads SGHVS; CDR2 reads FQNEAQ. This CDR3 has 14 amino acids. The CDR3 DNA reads TGTGCCAGCAGCTTAGGGCCTGGGAACACTGAAGCTTTCTTT. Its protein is CASSLGPGNTEAFF. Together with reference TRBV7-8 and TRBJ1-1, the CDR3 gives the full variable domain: GAGVSQSPRYKVAKRGQDVALRCDPISGHVSLFWYQQALGQGPEFLTYFQNEAQLDKSGLPSDRFFAERPEGSVSTLKIQRTQQEDSAVYLCASSLGPGNTEAFFGQGTRLTVV.

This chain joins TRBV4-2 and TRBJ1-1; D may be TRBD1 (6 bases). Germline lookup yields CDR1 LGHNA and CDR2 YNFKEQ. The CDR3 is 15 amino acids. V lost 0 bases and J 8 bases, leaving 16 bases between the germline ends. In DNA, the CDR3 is TGTGCCAGCAGCCAAGAACGGTCTGGCAGGGGCGAAGCTTTCTTT. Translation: CASSQERSGRGEAFF.

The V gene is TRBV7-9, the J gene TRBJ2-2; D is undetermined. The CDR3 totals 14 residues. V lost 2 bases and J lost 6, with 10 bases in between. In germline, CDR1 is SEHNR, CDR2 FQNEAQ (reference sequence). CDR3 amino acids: CASSLPPSSGELFF. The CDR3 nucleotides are TGTGCCAGCAGCTTACCCCCCTCGTCCGGGGAGCTGTTTTTT.

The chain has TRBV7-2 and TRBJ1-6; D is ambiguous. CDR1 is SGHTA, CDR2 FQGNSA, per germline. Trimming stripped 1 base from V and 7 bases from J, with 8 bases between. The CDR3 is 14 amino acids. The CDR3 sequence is CASSLDSLNSPLHF. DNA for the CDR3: TGTGCCAGCAGCTTAGACAGTCTAAATTCACCCCTCCACTTT.

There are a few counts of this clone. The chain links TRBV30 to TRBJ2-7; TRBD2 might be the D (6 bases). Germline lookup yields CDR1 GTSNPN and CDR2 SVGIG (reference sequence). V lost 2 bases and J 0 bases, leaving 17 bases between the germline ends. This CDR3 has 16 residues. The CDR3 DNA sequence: TGTGCCTGGAGTCTTATGGGGGGAGGCCTCTCCTACGAGCAGTACTTC. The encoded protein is CAWSLMGGGLSYEQYF.

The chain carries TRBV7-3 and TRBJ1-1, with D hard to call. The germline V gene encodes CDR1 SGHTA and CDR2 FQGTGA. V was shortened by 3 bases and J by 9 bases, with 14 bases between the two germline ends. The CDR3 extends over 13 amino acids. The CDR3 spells CASSFDREEKAFF. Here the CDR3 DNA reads TGTGCCAGCAGCTTCGATAGGGAGGAAAAAGCTTTCTTT. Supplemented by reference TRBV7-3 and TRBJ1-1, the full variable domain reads GAGVSQTPSNKVTEKGKYVELRCDPISGHTALYWYRQSLGQGPEFLIYFQGTGAADDSGLPNDRFFAVRPEGSVSTLKIQRTERGDSAVYLCASSFDREEKAFFGQGTRLTVV.

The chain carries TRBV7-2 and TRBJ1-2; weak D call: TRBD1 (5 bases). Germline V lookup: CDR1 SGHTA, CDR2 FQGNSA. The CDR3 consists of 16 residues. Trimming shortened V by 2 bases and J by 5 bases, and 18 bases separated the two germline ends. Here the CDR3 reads CASSLIPQGPTYGYTF. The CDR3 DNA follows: TGTGCCAGCAGCTTAATCCCTCAGGGCCCCACTTATGGCTACACCTTC.